This T cell receptor (beta chain) was documented in a study of blood T cell repertoires in COVID-19 (TCRdb year 2020). At the level of the whole study: The collaborator samples originated in the United States, Italy and Spain and spanned the acute and convalescent phases of COVID-19. The prospective study material was composed of cDNA or gDNA derived from T cells, B-cell-depleted T cells, or PBMCs. The dataset comprised deeply sampled blood TCRbeta repertoires from subjects exposed to, actively infected with, or recovered from COVID-19. The repertoires were made available in a free public database intended to serve as a resource for research on the immune response to SARS-CoV-2. The samples were drawn from two sources: the first 160 participants of the ongoing ImmuneRACE study, and 950 to 1,500 subjects contributed by 6 global collaborators. Sample metadata almost always included a de-identified subject ID, COVID-19 status, age in years and sex. Where available, HLA class I and class II types were taken from metadata supplied by the sample provider and were not determined by assay-based typing. The study at large found these results: How much clinical and demographic metadata was included differed by source and by participant, and the metadata was provided uncurated.

The immunoSEQ Assay, a bias-controlled multiplex PCR, was used to amplify TCRbeta CDR3 regions from genomic DNA. In the paper's pipeline: Nucleated cell counts per sample were estimated from amplification of reference gene primers within the assay. Sequence reads were collapsed and filtered to measure the absolute abundance of every unique TCRbeta CDR3 rearrangement. For each sample, productive Simpson clonality was calculated as the square root of Simpson's diversity index across productive rearrangements. Here the immuneACCESS table is served through TCRdb, limited to in-frame sequences with V and J called. Missing clones are a known gap in these copies; in checked studies unresolved V genes cover under half, and the rest lacks a known reason. Clone size and the V and J calls come from that table; the DNA yielded D and trimming. The sample includes 380,000 or so clones, with around 87% observed a single time. In total, the top ten clones hold about 1.5% of the sample.

Unmatched junction bases come to 24, with V trimmed by 6 bases and J by 10 bases. There are 17 amino acids in the CDR3, from cysteine to phenylalanine inclusive. Only the CDR3 portion is preserved as DNA: 51 bases, with reading frame beginning at the first base. Reading the germline V gene gives CDR1 SNHLY and CDR2 FYNNEI. Enrolling through a virtual design, the prospective study's participants ranged in age from roughly 18 to 90 years and lived across approximately 25 United States geographic areas. In the prospective study, participants were assigned to cohorts based on the clinical history participants reported in a screening survey and a study questionnaire. Recovered participants in ImmuneRACE Cohort 3 were defined by two consecutive negative NP/OP PCR tests, clearance by a healthcare professional, or resolution of symptoms. Mobile phlebotomists in the prospective study collected whole blood, serum and a nasopharyngeal or oropharyngeal swab from every participant. Over an approximately two-month period, participants in the prospective study had the option of providing additional blood draws and questionnaires. Blood samples from the prospective study were shipped frozen or at room temperature prior to DNA extraction.

Of note for this clone: The clone's antigen remains unknown. Per-base qualities were not stored, and no clone one base away is much larger.

What was sequenced was PBMCs or T cells enriched from blood (not recorded which). The origin of this receptor is a man in his thirties or forties who had recovered from COVID-19. The sequence links TRBV2 to TRBJ2-7; 7 of the junction bases match TRBD1. The DNA sequence is as follows: TGTGCCAGCAGAATCGGGACAGCATTAGGGTTAGCCCTTTCTCAGTACTTC. It translates to CASRIGTALGLALSQYF.